A single sample gave rise to the 17 T cell receptor beta chains below, sequenced in a study of ipilimumab plus nivolumab after autologous stem cell transplantation. Using immunoSEQ multiplex PCR, the repertoire was profiled, and TCRdb retains in-frame clones only, with some absent. Of 2,500 to 4,000 clones listed, less than 90% are singletons. The material sequenced was PBMCs, taken in a trial of ipilimumab plus nivolumab as post-transplant consolidation. These receptors came from a male donor with multiple myeloma.

The chain joins TRBV11-2 to TRBJ2-5, with 9 bases matching TRBD1. The CDR3 runs to 16 residues. The junction had 12 bases not matched to a gene; V was cut back by 5 bases and J by 5 bases. CDR1 is SGHAT, CDR2 FQNNGV, per germline. CDR3 in DNA: TGTGCCAGCAGCGTCATCCGGGACAGGGTGAGGGAGACCCAGTACTTC. It translates to CASSVIRDRVRETQYF.

In its sample, this clone was seen once. The chain employs TRBV20-1 and TRBJ2-1; D ambiguous. V lost 3 bases and J lost 4, with 1 base in between. The CDR3 contains 10 residues. CDR1 and CDR2 (germline): DFQATT, SNEGSKA (reference sequence). The CDR3 reads CSASYNEQFF. The CDR3, as DNA: TGCAGTGCTAGTTACAATGAGCAGTTCTTC.

The chain combines TRBV4-3 with TRBJ1-1; no reliable D call. The germline gives CDR1 LGHNA, CDR2 YSLEER. The CDR3 is made up of 14 amino acids. V lost 4 bases and J 6 bases, leaving 15 bases between the germline ends. CDR3 sequence: CASSLSHGVSEAFF. The CDR3 nucleotides read TGCGCCAGCAGCCTCTCCCACGGGGTCTCTGAAGCTTTCTTT.

V is TRBV7-9 and J is TRBJ2-5, with TRBD1 as a possible D gene (5 bases). CDR3 size: 13 residues. Germline CDR1 reads SEHNR; CDR2 reads FQNEAQ (reference sequence). Trimming cost V 8 bases and J 5 bases, with 15 bases left between them. CDR3 in amino acids: CASPQGEGETQYF. The DNA for the CDR3 is TGTGCCAGCCCACAAGGGGAAGGGGAGACCCAGTACTTC. The whole variable domain, remainder taken from reference TRBV7-9 and TRBJ2-5, is DTGVSQNPRHKITKRGQNVTFRCDPISEHNRLYWYRQTLGQGPEFLTYFQNEAQLEKSRLLSDRFSAERPKGSFSTLEIQRTEQGDSAMYLCASPQGEGETQYFGPGTRLLVL.

In regard to this clone: Compared with germline, one end of the junction differs, possibly owing to a read error. The chain uses TRBV28 and TRBJ2-5; possibly TRBD1 for D (5 bases). The CDR3 extends over 13 amino acids. Germline CDR1 MDHEN, CDR2 SYDVKM. The DNA of the CDR3 is TGTGCCAGCAGGACAGCGACGCAAGGGACCCAGTACTTC. Its protein is CASRTATQGTQYF.

J is TRBJ1-6 and V is TRBV6-1; D gene ambiguous. The V end lost 4 bases, the J end lost 1 base, and 11 bases lay between the germline ends. The CDR3 consists of 16 residues. Germline CDR1 MNHNS, CDR2 SASEGT. The chain's CDR3 is CASSVSLRSYNSPLHF. In nucleotides, the CDR3 is TGTGCCAGCAGTGTTTCGCTTCGGTCCTATAATTCACCCCTCCACTTT.

The chain has TRBV28 and TRBJ1-5; TRBD1 might be the D (6 bases). Per germline, CDR1 MDHEN and CDR2 SYDVKM. This CDR3 is 15 amino acids long. Trimming stripped 4 bases from V and 7 bases from J, with 17 bases between. The CDR3 DNA follows: TGTGCCAGCAGTTCTCGACAGGCCTTCAAACAGCCCCAGCATTTT. Its protein is CASSSRQAFKQPQHF.

The rearrangement joins TRBV7-9 to TRBJ2-5; 13 bases are shared with TRBD2. Losses at the gene ends were 5 bases for V and 4 bases for J; bases not matched to a gene: 7. Per the germline V gene, CDR1 is SEHNR and CDR2 is FQNEAQ (reference sequence). The CDR3 loop spans 16 amino acids. CDR3 coding DNA: TGTGCCAGCAGCAAGACTAGCGGGGGGCTGGGAGAGACCCAGTACTTC. Its protein product is CASSKTSGGLGETQYF. The complete variable domain, with remaining parts taken from reference TRBV7-9 and TRBJ2-5, reads DTGVSQNPRHKITKRGQNVTFRCDPISEHNRLYWYRQTLGQGPEFLTYFQNEAQLEKSRLLSDRFSAERPKGSFSTLEIQRTEQGDSAMYLCASSKTSGGLGETQYFGPGTRLLVL.

With respect to this clone: Germline and junction disagree at one end, which may indicate a read error. This chain links TRBV7-2 with TRBJ1-1; 8 bases map to TRBD1. CDR3 length: 12 amino acids. The germline CDR1 and CDR2 sequences are SGHTA and FQGNSA. The chain's CDR3 is CASSPPDRGGIF. CDR3 sequence (DNA): TGTGCCAGCAGCCCACCCGACAGGGGCGGAATCTTT.

The J gene is TRBJ1-2, the V gene TRBV19; 11 nucleotides match TRBD1. V dropped 7 bases and J dropped 5; count of bases not matched to a gene: 15. The length of the CDR3 is 17 residues. The germline CDR1 and CDR2 sequences are LNHDA and SQIVND (reference sequence). CDR3: CASTRKGTGGKWYGYTF. For the CDR3, the DNA is TGTGCCAGTACTCGGAAGGGGACAGGGGGGAAATGGTATGGCTACACCTTC.

The chain links TRBV9 to TRBJ2-7; 12 bases fit TRBD2. The CDR3 is made up of 16 amino acids. The V and J ends lost 4 bases and 3 bases, in that order; junction bases with no gene match: 8. In germline, CDR1 is SGDLS, CDR2 YYNGEE. CDR3 sequence reads: CASSKRLAGALYEQYF. The CDR3 coding sequence is TGTGCCAGCAGCAAACGACTAGCGGGGGCCCTCTACGAGCAGTACTTC.

The genes are TRBV5-3 and TRBJ2-3; TRBD1 is a possible D gene (5 bases). TRBV5-3 is an open reading frame whose function is uncertain. This CDR3 spans 15 amino acids. The V end was cut by 5 bases, the J end by 3 bases, with 16 bases between. The CDR3 region has the DNA TGTGCCAGAAGATGGGGCTTCATGGGGACAGATACGCAGTATTTT. This translates into CARRWGFMGTDTQYF.

J is TRBJ2-2 and V is TRBV18, with D unclear. The CDR3 has 15 residues. Looked up from germline, CDR1 is KGHSH and CDR2 is LQKENI. V was cut by 5 bases and J by 4 bases, with 14 bases left in between. CDR3 DNA sequence: TGTGCCAGCTCATTAACTCCCGAAGGCACCGGGGAGCTGTTTTTT. It codes for CASSLTPEGTGELFF.

The chain employs TRBV28 and TRBJ1-2, with TRBD1 matching over 7 bases. The J segment lost 5 bases and the V segment lost 5 bases, leaving 8 bases of the junction unmatched. The CDR3 extends over 14 amino acids. Germline V gene lookup returns CDR1 MDHEN and CDR2 SYDVKM. The CDR3 sequence is CASSRSGTEYGYTF. The CDR3 DNA sequence: TGTGCCAGCAGTAGATCCGGGACAGAGTATGGCTACACCTTC.

The V call is TRBV6-8, the J call TRBJ1-5; D is perhaps TRBD1 (6 bases). Looked up from germline, CDR1 is MNHGY and CDR2 is SAAAGT. The ends were cut back, 6 bases at V and 2 bases at J, with 32 bases in the middle. The CDR3 contains 21 residues. As DNA, the CDR3 is TGTGCCAGCAGATGTCGGACAGCTCCGACGGGGGTGGTACTAGGCAATCAGCCCCAGCATTTT. Protein product: CASRCRTAPTGVVLGNQPQHF.

The chain combines TRBV14 with TRBJ2-5; D perhaps matches TRBD2 (5 bases). CDR3 length equals 17 residues. The V gene's germline CDR1 is SGHDN and CDR2 FVKESK. V dropped 4 bases and J dropped 4 bases, with 22 bases sitting between them. CDR3 bases: TGTGCCAGCAGCCCGAAGGGTGGTAGCGTGGTCGGAGAGACCCAGTACTTC. The encoded protein is CASSPKGGSVVGETQYF. The full variable domain, its missing parts supplied by reference TRBV14 and TRBJ2-5, is EAGVTQFPSHSVIEKGQTVTLRCDPISGHDNLYWYRRVMGKEIKFLLHFVKESKQDESGMPNNRFLAERTGGTYSTLKVQPAELEDSGVYFCASSPKGGSVVGETQYFGPGTRLLVL.

The gene calls are TRBV30 and TRBJ1-2; no firm D call. CDR3 length: 13 residues. V was shortened by 3 bases and J by 3 bases, with 11 bases between the two germline ends. Germline assignment: CDR1 GTSNPN and CDR2 SVGIG (reference sequence). CDR3 region: CAWSWGGYYGYTF. CDR3 in DNA: TGTGCCTGGAGCTGGGGAGGGTACTATGGCTACACCTTC. The full variable domain, rest sourced from reference TRBV30 and TRBJ1-2, is SQTIHQWPATLVQPVGSPLSLECTVEGTSNPNLYWYRQAAGRGLQLLFYSVGIGQISSEVPQNLSASRPQDRQFILSSKKLLLSDSGFYLCAWSWGGYYGYTFGSGTRLTVV.